This T cell receptor beta chain appears in the sequencing data of a study of OX40 agonist ivuxolimab in advanced cancers. Study-level background: Partial responses were seen in three patients, one with hepatocellular carcinoma and two with cutaneous melanoma.

Trimming cost V 0 bases and J 5 bases, with 10 bases left between them. Germline V gives CDR1 LGHNA, CDR2 YSLEER. The CDR3 covers 15 residues. General study findings and limits: Clonal expansion was seen in CD4+ and CD8+ blood T cells by week 6 at 0.1 to 3.0 mg/kg.

Concerning this clone itself: The antigen is not known.

Method: immunoSEQ multiplex PCR; TCRdb's copy keeps in-frame clones and lacks some. The sample records tens of thousands of clones, more than 80% being singletons. This sample comprised CD4+ or CD8+ T cells sorted from blood, obtained in a trial of the OX40 agonist ivuxolimab. The V call is TRBV4-3, the J call TRBJ1-4; D is perhaps TRBD1 (6 bases). The receptor comes from an adult with an advanced solid tumor such as melanoma, head and neck, liver or kidney cancer. CDR3 in DNA: TGCGCCAGCAGCCAAGAAAGACAGGAAAATGAAAAACTGTTTTTT. This codes for CASSQERQENEKLFF.